What follows are 21 T cell receptor beta chains derived from one specimen sequenced in a study of blood T cell repertoires in COVID-19. TCRdb keeps only in-frame clones here, not all; method: immunoSEQ multiplex PCR. Seen here are 250,000 to 300,000 clones, around 87% observed once, and the top ten hold less than 4%. Sequenced input: peripheral blood. All receptors come from a man younger than 35 with active or convalescent COVID-19.

The gene calls are TRBV2 and TRBJ2-3; 11 nucleotides align to TRBD2. V was clipped by 6 bases and J by 2 bases; unmatched bases: 7. The CDR3 is made up of 16 amino acids. From germline, CDR1 is SNHLY and CDR2 FYNNEI. DNA for the CDR3: TGTGCCAGCAGGGCGGGACTAGCGGACGACACAGATACGCAGTATTTT. Translated: CASRAGLADDTDTQYF. Full variable domain (outside the CDR3, taken from reference TRBV2 and TRBJ2-3): EPEVTQTPSHQVTQMGQEVILRCVPISNHLYFYWYRQILGQKVEFLVSFYNNEISEKSEIFDDQFSVERPDGSNFTLKIRSTKLEDSAMYFCASRAGLADDTDTQYFGPGTRLTVL.

Only one count was recorded for this clone. The chain joins TRBV27 to TRBJ2-7; 11 nucleotides agree with TRBD2. The CDR3 has 14 residues. Losses at the gene ends were 6 bases for V and 5 bases for J; bases not matched to a gene: 6. Germline CDR1 MNHEY, CDR2 SMNVEV (reference sequence). CDR3 sequence (DNA): TGTGCCAGCAGCATACTAGCGGGAGTACACGAGCAGTACTTC. Its protein is CASSILAGVHEQYF.

This sequence joins TRBV12-5 and TRBJ1-1; D is undetermined. Trimming took off 6 bases at V and 4 bases at J, with 9 bases between the two ends. The CDR3 is 12 amino acids. Germline V gene data show CDR1 as LGHNT and CDR2 as FRNRAP. CDR3 region: CASGLAGTEAFF. The CDR3, as DNA: TGTGCTAGTGGGCTTGCGGGCACTGAAGCTTTCTTT.

This chain links TRBV9 with TRBJ1-3; no firm D call. Trimming stripped 6 bases from V and 4 bases from J, with 11 bases between. The germline CDR1 and CDR2 sequences are SGDLS and YYNGEE. The length of the CDR3 is 13 residues. As DNA, the CDR3 is TGTGCCAGCACGCGTAGCATCGGAAACACCATATATTTT. Translation: CASTRSIGNTIYF.

This clone was detected only once. V usage is TRBV12-5 and J usage is TRBJ1-5; 8 bases fit TRBD1. The V gene end was trimmed by 5 bases and the J gene end by 6 bases; junction bases not matched to a gene: 6. Germline V gene data show CDR1 as LGHNT and CDR2 as FRNRAP. The CDR3 has 14 amino acids. The CDR3 protein is CASGPGQDPQPQHF. CDR3 nucleotides: TGTGCTAGTGGTCCGGGACAGGATCCTCAGCCCCAGCATTTT.

This clone occurred a few times. This chain links TRBV7-9 with TRBJ1-1; 9 bases match TRBD1. The CDR3 totals 15 residues. Losses at the gene ends were 5 bases for V and 3 bases for J; bases not matched to a gene: 7. Germline V gene lookup returns CDR1 SEHNR and CDR2 FQNEAQ (reference sequence). CDR3 DNA: TGTGCCAGCAGCCAGGGGGACAGGGAGGACACTGAAGCTTTCTTT. This sequence encodes CASSQGDREDTEAFF.

The sample holds one count of this clone. The chain uses TRBV11-2 and TRBJ2-7; TRBD1 agrees at 7 bases. The CDR3 spans 15 residues. Germline V gene data show CDR1 as SGHAT and CDR2 as FQNNGV. J was trimmed by 4 bases and V by 5 bases; bases with no gene match: 11. CDR3 coding DNA: TGTGCCAGCAGCCGCCGGGACAGCCCAATTTACGAGCAGTACTTC. Translated: CASSRRDSPIYEQYF.

V is TRBV2 and J is TRBJ1-1; D perhaps matches TRBD1 (5 bases). Trimming removed 5 bases from V and 2 bases from J, with 15 bases in between. There are 15 residues in the CDR3. Germline CDR1 and CDR2: SNHLY and FYNNEI. The CDR3 bases are TGTGCCAGCAGTTCGCAGGGAATTAAAAACACTGAAGCTTTCTTT. Translation gives CASSSQGIKNTEAFF.

The CDR3 protein is CASSLAPRTSGRFLFF. For the CDR3, the DNA is TGTGCCAGCAGCTTAGCTCCCCGGACTAGCGGGAGGTTTCTGTTCTTC. V and J are TRBV7-2 and TRBJ2-1; 14 nucleotides match TRBD2. The length of the CDR3 is 16 residues. V lost 0 bases to trimming and J lost 15 bases; unmatched junction nucleotides: 10. The germline V gene has CDR1 SGHTA and CDR2 FQGNSA.

The CDR3 sequence is CASSLTGVSGANVLTF. CDR3 DNA: TGTGCCAGCAGCCTGACAGGGGTCTCTGGGGCCAACGTCCTGACTTTC. This chain links TRBV5-8 with TRBJ2-6; TRBD1 matches 8 bases. The germline V gene encodes CDR1 SGHTS and CDR2 YDEGEE. This CDR3 spans 16 amino acids. Trimming cost V 4 bases and J 0 bases; bases outside gene matches: 3.

This chain uses TRBV9 with TRBJ1-2, with TRBD1 as a possible D gene (6 bases). The CDR3 covers 14 residues. CDR1 is SGDLS and CDR2 is YYNGEE in the germline V gene. The germline V and J ends were trimmed by 3 bases and 2 bases, with 11 bases remaining between them. This chain's CDR3 is CASSGRGRNYGYTF. CDR3 nucleotide sequence: TGTGCCAGCAGCGGCAGGGGACGCAACTATGGCTACACCTTC.

The chain uses TRBV7-9 and TRBJ1-2; D gene ambiguous. Germline loops: CDR1 SEHNR, CDR2 FQNEAQ (reference sequence). The CDR3 totals 11 residues. The germline V and J ends were trimmed by 4 bases and 8 bases, with 8 bases remaining between them. CDR3 coding DNA: TGTGCCAGCAGCTCGGAGGGCGGCTACACCTTC. It codes for CASSSEGGYTF.

The chain links TRBV2 to TRBJ2-1, with TRBD1 identical over 7 bases. The CDR3 is 11 residues long. CDR1 is SNHLY and CDR2 is FYNNEI in the germline V gene. V dropped 7 bases and J dropped 7; count of bases not matched to a gene: 1. The CDR3 nucleotides read TGTGCCAGCACGGGACAGAATGAGCAGTTCTTC. Encoded protein: CASTGQNEQFF.

V usage is TRBV5-8 and J usage is TRBJ1-4; the D is unclear. Trimming pared 1 base from V and 7 bases from J, leaving 14 bases between. The CDR3 is 15 residues long. The germline gives CDR1 SGHTS, CDR2 YDEGEE. CDR3 region: CASSLHSPLGEKLFF. CDR3 DNA: TGTGCCAGCAGCTTGCACAGTCCCTTGGGTGAAAAACTGTTTTTT. Full variable domain (rest looked up from reference TRBV5-8 and TRBJ1-4): EAGVTQSPTHLIKTRGQQATLRCSPISGHTSVYWYQQALGLGLQFLLWYDEGEERNRGNFPPRFSGRQFPNYSSELNVNALELEDSALYLCASSLHSPLGEKLFFGSGTQLSVL.

The chain recombines TRBV4-2 with TRBJ2-3; 10 positions match TRBD1. Germline CDR1 is LGHNA and CDR2 is YNFKEQ. This CDR3 has 17 amino acids. With V trimmed by 0 bases and J by 2 bases, 5 bases remained unmatched. The chain's CDR3 is CASSQDLGQGVTDTQYF. The CDR3 DNA is TGTGCCAGCAGCCAAGACCTAGGACAGGGGGTCACAGATACGCAGTATTTT.

This clone has more than one count but fewer than ten. V and J are TRBV2 and TRBJ2-3; TRBD1 aligns across 9 bases. J was trimmed by 0 bases and V by 5 bases; bases with no gene match: 3. This CDR3 comprises 15 residues. Germline V gene lookup returns CDR1 SNHLY and CDR2 FYNNEI. DNA for the CDR3: TGTGCCAGCAGTACAGGGGGCAGAAGCACAGATACGCAGTATTTT. It yields the protein CASSTGGRSTDTQYF.

The rearrangement joins TRBV5-6 to TRBJ1-4; weak D call: TRBD1 (6 bases). CDR3 length equals 15 residues. With 3 bases removed from V and 5 bases from J, the gap between germline ends came to 14 bases. The germline CDR1 and CDR2 sequences are SGHDT and YYEEEE. Written as DNA, the CDR3 is TGTGCCAGCAGCTCTGGAGACAGGCAAAATGAAAAACTGTTTTTT. Protein sequence: CASSSGDRQNEKLFF.

The chain combines TRBV13 with TRBJ2-7; D is possibly TRBD2 (6 bases). The germline V and J ends were trimmed by 5 bases and 5 bases, with 19 bases remaining between them. The CDR3 has 15 amino acids. Germline lookup yields CDR1 PRHDT and CDR2 FYEKMQ (reference sequence). The CDR3: CASSNPAGKADEQYF. For the CDR3, the DNA is TGTGCCAGCAGCAACCCGGCGGGAAAAGCTGACGAGCAGTACTTC.

The chain has TRBV30 and TRBJ1-1; no firm D call. With 3 bases removed from V and 4 bases from J, the gap between germline ends came to 12 bases. There are 13 residues in the CDR3. The germline gives CDR1 GTSNPN, CDR2 SVGIG (reference sequence). CDR3 sequence (DNA): TGTGCCTGGAGAGGAGACGGATCCACTGAAGCTTTCTTT. Its translation is CAWRGDGSTEAFF. Full variable domain (rest looked up from reference TRBV30 and TRBJ1-1): SQTIHQWPATLVQPVGSPLSLECTVEGTSNPNLYWYRQAAGRGLQLLFYSVGIGQISSEVPQNLSASRPQDRQFILSSKKLLLSDSGFYLCAWRGDGSTEAFFGQGTRLTVV.

In this sample, this clone turned up once. V usage is TRBV5-1 and J usage is TRBJ1-5; a weak D match, TRBD1 (6 bases). The germline V and J ends were trimmed by 4 bases and 2 bases, with 13 bases remaining between them. The germline gives CDR1 SGHRS, CDR2 YFSETQ. The CDR3 has 15 residues. CDR3 amino acids: CASSTPGQCNQPQHF. CDR3 bases: TGCGCCAGCAGCACCCCGGGACAATGCAATCAGCCCCAGCATTTT.

The chain links TRBV6-5 to TRBJ2-2; possibly TRBD1 for D (6 bases). V lost 7 bases and J 8 bases, leaving 14 bases between the germline ends. The CDR3 loop spans 13 amino acids. Germline V gives CDR1 MNHEY, CDR2 SVGAGI. Written as DNA, the CDR3 is TGTGCCAGCAAAAGAATGACAGGTGGGGAGCTGTTTTTT. This encodes CASKRMTGGELFF.